This TCR beta chain was retrieved from a study of shared T cell receptors in the human thymus. The CDR3 extends over 16 amino acids. Trimming took off 1 base at V and 1 base at J, with 12 bases between the two ends. The germline CDR1 and CDR2 sequences are SGHTA and FQGTGA. Some clones are missing from TCRdb's copy, which holds only in-frame ones; the method was immunoSEQ multiplex PCR. The sample gives about 660,000 clones, over 75% of which show up once; roughly 0.0087% is in the top ten. This same sample was also part of a study on human thymus T cells. That work states: Donation came from healthy Finnish infants having corrective surgery for congenital heart defects. Thymic samples were excised during corrective heart operations. An apparent bias in V and J gene usage was seen in thymic and blood repertoires. Related research found strongly overlapping thymic repertoires in unrelated individuals.

The chain employs TRBV7-3 and TRBJ2-3; no clear D gene. Specimen: thymocytes. The receptor's source is a boy in the first two years of life with a congenital heart defect. This CDR3 reads CASSLKVQAGTDTQYF. Here the CDR3 DNA reads TGTGCCAGCAGCTTAAAAGTGCAGGCTGGCACAGATACGCAGTATTTT. Supplemented by reference TRBV7-3 and TRBJ2-3, the full variable domain reads GAGVSQTPSNKVTEKGKYVELRCDPISGHTALYWYRQSLGQGPEFLIYFQGTGAADDSGLPNDRFFAVRPEGSVSTLKIQRTERGDSAVYLCASSLKVQAGTDTQYFGPGTRLTVL.